Listed below are T cell receptor beta chains from one sample, sequenced in a study of T-cell reconstitution after alpha-beta-depleted transplantation in children. Via MiXCR, TCRdb re-called the PCR reads, giving one row per CDR3 protein. The sample lists roughly 590,000 distinct CDR3 sequences; roughly 15% were seen once. The source material was PBMCs from the stem cell graft donor, sampled from the stem cell graft. The receptors derive from a human donor who donated a stem cell graft to a child with acute myeloid leukemia. The CDR3 runs from the conserved cysteine through the conserved F or W. A D gene is named only where the DNA matches it firmly. Clone size, where shown, is once, few, many, or a class for clones that have expanded.

j_gene: TRBJ1-5
d_gene: .
v_gene: TRBV2
abundance: .
CDR3nt: TGTGCCAGCAGTGAACGTATACGGGGTTTTGGCAATCAGCCCCAGCATTTT
CDR3aa: CASSERIRGFGNQPQHF

j_gene: TRBJ2-7
d_gene: .
v_gene: TRBV6-1
abundance: .
CDR3nt: TGTGCCAGCAGTCCCCGTTCGGGGATCTACGAGCAGTACTTC
CDR3aa: CASSPRSGIYEQYF

j_gene: TRBJ2-5
d_gene: .
v_gene: TRBV27
abundance: .
CDR3nt: TGTGCCAGCAGTCCCAGGGTCGGGATAGCCAGGCAAGAGACCCAGTACTTC
CDR3aa: CASSPRVGIARQETQYF

j_gene: TRBJ1-3
d_gene: .
v_gene: TRBV4-2
abundance: many
CDR3nt: TGTGCCAGCAGCCAGGGGACATCCGGAAACACCATATATTTT
CDR3aa: CASSQGTSGNTIYF

j_gene: TRBJ2-3
d_gene: .
v_gene: TRBV20-1
abundance: many
CDR3nt: TGCAGTGCTAGAGATCAAGTGCTAGCCTCGCAGTATTTT
CDR3aa: CSARDQVLASQYF

j_gene: TRBJ1-5
d_gene: TRBD1
v_gene: TRBV20-1
abundance: .
CDR3nt: TGCAGTGCTAGAGTGGAAGGACAGGGGGTCAATCAGCCCCAGCATTTT
CDR3aa: CSARVEGQGVNQPQHF

j_gene: TRBJ2-1
d_gene: .
v_gene: TRBV12-3/TRBV12-4
abundance: few
CDR3nt: TGTGCCAGCAGTTTAGGGTTGGTCGGTGAGCAGTTCTTC
CDR3aa: CASSLGLVGEQFF

j_gene: TRBJ2-7
d_gene: .
v_gene: TRBV27
abundance: many
CDR3nt: TGTGCCAGCGGCTCTGACATTACGCAGGAGCAGTACTTC
CDR3aa: CASGSDITQEQYF

j_gene: TRBJ2-1
d_gene: TRBD2
v_gene: TRBV9
abundance: few
CDR3nt: TGTGCCAGCAGCCCTCCTTCCGGGACTAGCGGATACAATGAGCAGTTCTTC
CDR3aa: CASSPPSGTSGYNEQFF

j_gene: TRBJ2-3
d_gene: .
v_gene: TRBV15
abundance: many
CDR3nt: TGTGCCACCAGCCAGATGGAGGACATATCAGATACGCAGTATTTT
CDR3aa: CATSQMEDISDTQYF

j_gene: TRBJ2-5
d_gene: .
v_gene: TRBV7-2
abundance: many
CDR3nt: TGTGCCAGCAGCTTAGGGGGGAAGAGAACCCAGTACTTC
CDR3aa: CASSLGGKRTQYF

j_gene: TRBJ2-1
d_gene: .
v_gene: TRBV11-2
abundance: many
CDR3nt: TGTGCCAGCAGCTTCGGACAGCGGTATGAGCAGTTCTTC
CDR3aa: CASSFGQRYEQFF

j_gene: TRBJ2-2
d_gene: .
v_gene: TRBV20-1
abundance: few
CDR3nt: TGCAGTGCTAGAGGGGGACGGAGCCCGAACACCGGGGAGCTGTTTTTT
CDR3aa: CSARGGRSPNTGELFF

j_gene: TRBJ2-1
d_gene: .
v_gene: TRBV20-1
abundance: many
CDR3nt: TGCAGTGCTAGAGAAACGGGGCGTGAGCAGTTCTTC
CDR3aa: CSARETGREQFF

j_gene: TRBJ2-1
d_gene: .
v_gene: TRBV7-2
abundance: many
CDR3nt: TGTGCCAGCAGCTTACAGAGGGGTGAGCAGTTCTTC
CDR3aa: CASSLQRGEQFF

j_gene: TRBJ2-7
d_gene: .
v_gene: TRBV20-1
abundance: few
CDR3nt: TGCAGTGCTAGAGATCCCCAGGGGTCTTCGGGCGAGCAGTACTTC
CDR3aa: CSARDPQGSSGEQYF

j_gene: TRBJ1-2
d_gene: .
v_gene: TRBV5-6
abundance: many
CDR3nt: TGTGCCAGCAGCTTGGAAGACGGCGCCGGAGGGTATGGCTACACCTTC
CDR3aa: CASSLEDGAGGYGYTF

j_gene: TRBJ1-2
d_gene: TRBD1
v_gene: TRBV29-1
abundance: many
CDR3nt: TGCAGCGTCCACTTCCGGGACAGGGGACCGAATAGTCTCTATGGCTACACCTTC
CDR3aa: CSVHFRDRGPNSLYGYTF

j_gene: TRBJ1-1
d_gene: .
v_gene: TRBV11-1
abundance: .
CDR3nt: TGTGCCAGCAGCTCGCACCAGGGAATGGACACTGAAGCTTTCTTT
CDR3aa: CASSSHQGMDTEAFF

j_gene: TRBJ1-1
d_gene: .
v_gene: TRBV29-1
abundance: many
CDR3nt: TGCAGCGTTGAAGTGGGGGCCGGGAACACTGAAGCTTTCTTT
CDR3aa: CSVEVGAGNTEAFF

j_gene: TRBJ2-6
d_gene: TRBD1
v_gene: TRBV20-1
abundance: few
CDR3nt: TGCAGTGCTAGGATGCAGGGGGCTCGACCCTCTGGGGCCAACGTCCTGACTTTC
CDR3aa: CSARMQGARPSGANVLTF

j_gene: TRBJ2-5
d_gene: .
v_gene: TRBV5-5
abundance: many
CDR3nt: TGTGCCAGCAGCCCTCGGGGGTACCAAGAGACCCAGTACTTC
CDR3aa: CASSPRGYQETQYF

j_gene: TRBJ2-7
d_gene: TRBD2
v_gene: TRBV5-1
abundance: .
CDR3nt: TGCGCCAGCAGCTTCACTAGCGGGGGGCTTTTGGAGCAGTACTTC
CDR3aa: CASSFTSGGLLEQYF

j_gene: TRBJ1-5
d_gene: .
v_gene: TRBV20-1
abundance: few
CDR3nt: TGCAGTGCTGGAGGACAGCCGTATAGCAATCAGCCCCAGCATTTT
CDR3aa: CSAGGQPYSNQPQHF

j_gene: TRBJ2-2
d_gene: .
v_gene: TRBV5-1
abundance: .
CDR3nt: TGCGCCAGCAGCACGGGACTGATCACCGGGGAGCTGTTTTTT
CDR3aa: CASSTGLITGELFF

j_gene: TRBJ2-5
d_gene: .
v_gene: TRBV30
abundance: few
CDR3nt: TGTGCCCGTGAGACCCAGTACTTC
CDR3aa: CARETQYF

j_gene: TRBJ1-1
d_gene: .
v_gene: TRBV6-5
abundance: many
CDR3nt: TGTGCCAGCATCTCCGGGGGAACGGGCGACACTGAAGCTTTCTTT
CDR3aa: CASISGGTGDTEAFF

j_gene: TRBJ2-3
d_gene: .
v_gene: TRBV5-5
abundance: many
CDR3nt: TGTGCCAGCAGCCTACGTCCCACAGATACGCAGTATTTT
CDR3aa: CASSLRPTDTQYF

j_gene: TRBJ1-2
d_gene: .
v_gene: TRBV5-1
abundance: many
CDR3nt: TGCGCCAGCAGCTTGTTAGGCCAGGACTATGGCTACACCTTC
CDR3aa: CASSLLGQDYGYTF

j_gene: TRBJ1-4
d_gene: .
v_gene: TRBV15
abundance: many
CDR3nt: TGTGCCACCAGCAGCTTACGGGGCCCAAATGAAAAACTGTTTTTT
CDR3aa: CATSSLRGPNEKLFF

j_gene: TRBJ1-1
d_gene: TRBD1
v_gene: TRBV20-1
abundance: many
CDR3nt: TGCAGTACACTCAGCTGGGGACAGGGGCACACTGAAGCTTTCTTT
CDR3aa: CSTLSWGQGHTEAFF

j_gene: TRBJ2-2
d_gene: .
v_gene: TRBV20-1
abundance: many
CDR3nt: TGCAGTGCTAGGGGGGGCGAGGACACCGGGGAGCTGTTTTTT
CDR3aa: CSARGGEDTGELFF

j_gene: TRBJ2-7
d_gene: .
v_gene: TRBV6-2/TRBV6-3
abundance: .
CDR3nt: TGTGCCAGCAGTTTCCTGACAGGTATCTACGAGCAGTACTTC
CDR3aa: CASSFLTGIYEQYF

j_gene: TRBJ1-4
d_gene: .
v_gene: TRBV7-9
abundance: once
CDR3nt: TGTGCCAGCAGCTTAGACGGGGGAATTGGAACTAATGAAAAACTGTTTTTT
CDR3aa: CASSLDGGIGTNEKLFF

j_gene: TRBJ2-3
d_gene: TRBD2
v_gene: TRBV9
abundance: .
CDR3nt: TGTGCCAGCAGCGTAGAGCGGGGGAGCACAGATACGCAGTATTTT
CDR3aa: CASSVERGSTDTQYF

j_gene: TRBJ2-7
d_gene: .
v_gene: TRBV20-1
abundance: many
CDR3nt: TGCAGTGCTAGTCCTAGCTACGAGCAGTACTTC
CDR3aa: CSASPSYEQYF

j_gene: TRBJ1-6
d_gene: .
v_gene: TRBV27
abundance: .
CDR3nt: TGTGCCAGCAGTTCGGCAGGGATTAATTCACCCCTCCACTTT
CDR3aa: CASSSAGINSPLHF

j_gene: TRBJ2-5
d_gene: .
v_gene: TRBV20-1
abundance: many
CDR3nt: TGCAGTGCTAGAGGGACTGGAAGATGGGCCCAGTACTTC
CDR3aa: CSARGTGRWAQYF

j_gene: TRBJ1-4
d_gene: .
v_gene: TRBV15
abundance: .
CDR3nt: TGTGCCACCAGCCTACGGGCAGCGGCTAATGAAAAACTGTTTTTT
CDR3aa: CATSLRAAANEKLFF

j_gene: TRBJ1-2
d_gene: .
v_gene: TRBV12-3/TRBV12-4
abundance: many
CDR3nt: TGTGCCAGCAGTTCCGCACCTTCAGGGGCGTCCGGCTACACCTTC
CDR3aa: CASSSAPSGASGYTF

j_gene: TRBJ2-2
d_gene: .
v_gene: TRBV29-1
abundance: .
CDR3nt: TGCAGCGTTGTTCTTGGGGCGGCCGGGGAGCTGTTTTTT
CDR3aa: CSVVLGAAGELFF

j_gene: TRBJ1-4
d_gene: .
v_gene: TRBV20-1
abundance: many
CDR3nt: TGCAGTGCTGGTGCTGACAAAGAAAAACTGTTTTTT
CDR3aa: CSAGADKEKLFF

j_gene: TRBJ2-1
d_gene: TRBD1
v_gene: TRBV5-1
abundance: .
CDR3nt: TGCGCCAGCAGCTACCCCCGGGACAGGGGGCGCCCATCCGACAATGAGCAGTTCTTC
CDR3aa: CASSYPRDRGRPSDNEQFF

j_gene: TRBJ2-5
d_gene: .
v_gene: TRBV4-3
abundance: many
CDR3nt: TGCGCCAGCAGCCAAGGTCCTAAAGAGACCCAGTACTTC
CDR3aa: CASSQGPKETQYF

j_gene: TRBJ2-7
d_gene: TRBD1
v_gene: TRBV5-4
abundance: .
CDR3nt: TGTGCCAGCAGCTGGGACAGGGGGCTGAAGTACTTC
CDR3aa: CASSWDRGLKYF

j_gene: TRBJ2-5
d_gene: TRBD2
v_gene: TRBV5-5
abundance: many
CDR3nt: TGTGCCAGCAGCCGACTAGCGATAGGAGAGACCCAGTACTTC
CDR3aa: CASSRLAIGETQYF

j_gene: TRBJ2-1
d_gene: .
v_gene: TRBV5-1
abundance: many
CDR3nt: TGCGCCAGCAGCTTGGAGGGGGTATCCACCTACAATGAGCAGTTCTTC
CDR3aa: CASSLEGVSTYNEQFF

j_gene: TRBJ2-5
d_gene: .
v_gene: TRBV7-9
abundance: .
CDR3nt: TGTGCCAGCAGCCCCCGCCCCCCGCGGCAGTACCAAGAGACCCAGTACTTC
CDR3aa: CASSPRPPRQYQETQYF

j_gene: TRBJ1-3
d_gene: .
v_gene: TRBV20-1
abundance: .
CDR3nt: TGCAGTGTCCGAGCGGGGGTCGGAAACACCATATATTTT
CDR3aa: CSVRAGVGNTIYF

j_gene: TRBJ2-3
d_gene: .
v_gene: TRBV12-3/TRBV12-4
abundance: .
CDR3nt: TGTGCCAGCACACACTTCGAGGACTCTAGCACAGATACGCAGTATTTT
CDR3aa: CASTHFEDSSTDTQYF

j_gene: TRBJ2-5
d_gene: TRBD1
v_gene: TRBV30
abundance: many
CDR3nt: TGTGCCTGGAGGGACAGGGAGTGGGAGACCCAGTACTTC
CDR3aa: CAWRDREWETQYF

j_gene: TRBJ1-3
d_gene: .
v_gene: TRBV7-2
abundance: .
CDR3nt: TGTGCCAGCAGCTTACAACAGGGCTCTGGAAACACCATATATTTT
CDR3aa: CASSLQQGSGNTIYF